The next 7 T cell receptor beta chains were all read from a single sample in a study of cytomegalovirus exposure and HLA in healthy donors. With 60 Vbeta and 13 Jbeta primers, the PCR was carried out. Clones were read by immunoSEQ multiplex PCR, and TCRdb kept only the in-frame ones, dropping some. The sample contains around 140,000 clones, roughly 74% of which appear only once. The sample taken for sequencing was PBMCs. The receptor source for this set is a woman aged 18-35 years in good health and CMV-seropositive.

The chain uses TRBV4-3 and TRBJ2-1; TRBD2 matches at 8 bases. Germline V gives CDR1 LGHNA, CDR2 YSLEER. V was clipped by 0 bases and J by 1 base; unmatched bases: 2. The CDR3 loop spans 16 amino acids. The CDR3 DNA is TGCGCCAGCAGCCAAGAGATAGCGGGGTCCTACAATGAGCAGTTCTTC. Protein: CASSQEIAGSYNEQFF.

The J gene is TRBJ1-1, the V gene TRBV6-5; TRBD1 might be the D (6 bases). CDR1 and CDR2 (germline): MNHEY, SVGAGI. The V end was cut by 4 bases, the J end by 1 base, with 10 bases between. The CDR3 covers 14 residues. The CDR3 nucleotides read TGTGCCAGCAGTTTCTCAGGGGCGAACACTGAAGCTTTCTTT. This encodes CASSFSGANTEAFF.

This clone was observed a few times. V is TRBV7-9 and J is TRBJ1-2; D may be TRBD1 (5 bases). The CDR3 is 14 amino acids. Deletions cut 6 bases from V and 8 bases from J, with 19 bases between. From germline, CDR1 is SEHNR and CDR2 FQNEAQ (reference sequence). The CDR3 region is CASRLLTVLDGYTF. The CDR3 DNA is TGTGCCAGCAGATTACTGACAGTTTTGGACGGCTACACCTTC.

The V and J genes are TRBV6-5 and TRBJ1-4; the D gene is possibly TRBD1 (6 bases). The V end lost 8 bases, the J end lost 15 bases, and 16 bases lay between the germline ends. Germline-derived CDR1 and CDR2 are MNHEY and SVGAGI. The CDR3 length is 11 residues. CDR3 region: CASGGALVMFF. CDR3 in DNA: TGTGCCAGCGGGGGGGCCTTGGTCATGTTTTTT.

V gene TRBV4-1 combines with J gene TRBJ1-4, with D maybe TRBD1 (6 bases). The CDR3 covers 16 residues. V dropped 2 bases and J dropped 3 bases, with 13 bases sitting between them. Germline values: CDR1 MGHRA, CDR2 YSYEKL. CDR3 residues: CASSQSTGWSNEKLFF. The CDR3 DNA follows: TGCGCCAGCAGCCAAAGCACAGGGTGGTCTAATGAAAAACTGTTTTTT.

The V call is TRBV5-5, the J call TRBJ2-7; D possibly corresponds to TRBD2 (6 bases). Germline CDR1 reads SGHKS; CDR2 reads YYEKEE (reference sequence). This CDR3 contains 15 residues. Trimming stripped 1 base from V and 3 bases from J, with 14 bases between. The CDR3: CASSLLPGGDYEQYF. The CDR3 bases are TGTGCCAGCAGCTTGCTCCCGGGCGGGGACTACGAGCAGTACTTC. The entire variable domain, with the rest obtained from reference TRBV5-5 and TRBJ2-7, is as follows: DAGVTQSPTHLIKTRGQQVTLRCSPISGHKSVSWYQQVLGQGPQFIFQYYEKEERGRGNFPDRFSARQFPNYSSELNVNALLLGDSALYLCASSLLPGGDYEQYFGPGTRLTVT.

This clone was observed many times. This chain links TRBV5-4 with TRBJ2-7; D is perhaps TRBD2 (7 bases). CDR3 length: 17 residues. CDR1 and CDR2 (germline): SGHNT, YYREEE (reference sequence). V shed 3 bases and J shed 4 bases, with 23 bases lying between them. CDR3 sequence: CASSWGGGERLWYEQYF. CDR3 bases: TGTGCCAGCAGCTGGGGGGGCGGGGAACGCTTATGGTACGAGCAGTACTTC.